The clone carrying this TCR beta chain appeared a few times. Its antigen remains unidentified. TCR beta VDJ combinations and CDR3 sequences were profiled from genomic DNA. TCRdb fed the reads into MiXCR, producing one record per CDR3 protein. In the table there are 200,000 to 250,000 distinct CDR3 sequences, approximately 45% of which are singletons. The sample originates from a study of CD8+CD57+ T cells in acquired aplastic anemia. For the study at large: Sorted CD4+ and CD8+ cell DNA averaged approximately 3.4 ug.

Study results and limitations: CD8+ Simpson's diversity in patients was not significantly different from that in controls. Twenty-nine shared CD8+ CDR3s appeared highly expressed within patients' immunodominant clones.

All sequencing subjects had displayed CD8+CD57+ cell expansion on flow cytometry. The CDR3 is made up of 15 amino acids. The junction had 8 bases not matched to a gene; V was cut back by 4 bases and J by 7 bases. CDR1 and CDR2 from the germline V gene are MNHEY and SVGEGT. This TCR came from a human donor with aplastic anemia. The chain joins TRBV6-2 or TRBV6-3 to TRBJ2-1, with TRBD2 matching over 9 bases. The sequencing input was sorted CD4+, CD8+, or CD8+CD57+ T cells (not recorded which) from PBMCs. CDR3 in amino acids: CASSLVSGRSNEQFF. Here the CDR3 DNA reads TGTGCCAGCAGTTTGGTGAGCGGGAGGTCGAATGAGCAGTTCTTC.